This is a list of T cell receptor beta chains from one sample in a study of CD8 T cells in ankylosing spondylitis. TCRdb independently ran MiXCR on the 5' RACE reads; one entry per CDR3 protein. In the table there are about 160,000 distinct CDR3 sequences, approximately 9% of which are singletons. Sequencing was done on a sample of blood, either unsorted or a sorted T cell fraction (not recorded which). The receptors shown here come from a female donor with ankylosing spondylitis or in good health (not recorded which). Both conserved end residues are part of each CDR3. Fields, in order: V gene, clone size, J gene, D gene, CDR3 DNA, CDR3 protein. The D gene is left open where the match is weak. Rows give clone size only sometimes, using once, few, many, or a class for an expanded clone.

V: TRBV7-8; size: .; J: TRBJ2-1; D: .; DNA: TGTGCCAGCAGCTTAGACTACTACAATGAGCAGTTCTTC; CDR3: CASSLDYYNEQFF
V: TRBV12-3/TRBV12-4; size: many; J: TRBJ1-1; D: .; DNA: TGTGCCAGCAGTTTTACGGGTCCCTTGAACAGGGATACTGAAGCTTTCTTT; CDR3: CASSFTGPLNRDTEAFF
V: TRBV27; size: many; J: TRBJ1-5; D: .; DNA: TGTGCCAGCAGTTTATCCGGGGGTTACAATCAGCCCCAGCATTTT; CDR3: CASSLSGGYNQPQHF
V: TRBV5-6; size: few; J: TRBJ2-7; D: .; DNA: TGTGCCAGCAGCTTGGGTGCCGGGGAAATTAAGTACTTC; CDR3: CASSLGAGEIKYF
V: TRBV30; size: few; J: TRBJ1-1; D: .; DNA: TGTGCCTCTGATGAAATCAGGAACACTGAAGCTTTCTTT; CDR3: CASDEIRNTEAFF
V: TRBV9; size: few; J: TRBJ2-7; D: .; DNA: TGTGCCAGCAGCGTAAGTGGGGTACCTAATCTCGACGAGCAGTACTTC; CDR3: CASSVSGVPNLDEQYF
V: TRBV11-2; size: many; J: TRBJ2-5; D: .; DNA: TGTGCCAGCAGCTTAGACTGGGGCGGGGAGACCCAGTACTTC; CDR3: CASSLDWGGETQYF
V: TRBV5-4; size: .; J: TRBJ2-1; D: .; DNA: TGTGCCAGCAGTCAATCCCCCAATGAGCAGTTCTTC; CDR3: CASSQSPNEQFF
V: TRBV29-1; size: many; J: TRBJ2-7; D: .; DNA: TGCAGCGTTGAACCTGAGACGGGATCCTACGAGCAGTACTTC; CDR3: CSVEPETGSYEQYF
V: TRBV4-3; size: few; J: TRBJ2-7; D: TRBD2; DNA: TGCGCCAGCAGCCAAGAAACTGGGCGGGAGACCTACGAGCAGTACTTC; CDR3: CASSQETGRETYEQYF
V: TRBV4-3; size: many; J: TRBJ2-1; D: .; DNA: TGCGCCAGCAGCCAAACCCTGTTGGGGTCCTACAATGAGCAGTTCTTC; CDR3: CASSQTLLGSYNEQFF
V: TRBV29-1; size: many; J: TRBJ2-5; D: .; DNA: TGCAGCGTTGATGAGGGACTCCGGATCCAAGAGACCCAGTACTTC; CDR3: CSVDEGLRIQETQYF
V: TRBV10-1; size: few; J: TRBJ2-1; D: .; DNA: TGCGCCAGTTACAATGATCCGGGACCCCTAAACGAGCAGTTCTTC; CDR3: CASYNDPGPLNEQFF
V: TRBV27; size: .; J: TRBJ2-2; D: TRBD1; DNA: TGTGCCAGCACCCAGGGGGCGAACACCGGGGAGCTGTTTTTT; CDR3: CASTQGANTGELFF
V: TRBV15; size: few; J: TRBJ2-1; D: TRBD1; DNA: TGTGCCACCAGCAGAGGGACAGGGCCCTACAATGAGCAGTTCTTC; CDR3: CATSRGTGPYNEQFF
V: TRBV5-1; size: many; J: TRBJ2-2; D: TRBD2; DNA: TGCGCCAGCAGCTTGCTGGGACTAGCGGGAGCGACCGGGGAGCTGTTTTTT; CDR3: CASSLLGLAGATGELFF
V: TRBV5-5; size: .; J: TRBJ1-2; D: .; DNA: TGTGCCAGCAGCCCGGACAGTTTTAACTATGGCTACACCTTC; CDR3: CASSPDSFNYGYTF
V: TRBV3-1; size: many; J: TRBJ2-5; D: .; DNA: TGTGCCAGCAGCCAAGATGGATTAGAAGAGACCCAGTACTTC; CDR3: CASSQDGLEETQYF
V: TRBV20-1; size: .; J: TRBJ2-1; D: TRBD2; DNA: TGCAGTGCTCAACTAAGGGACTACCTCTACAATGAGCAGTTCTTC; CDR3: CSAQLRDYLYNEQFF
V: TRBV27; size: .; J: TRBJ1-6; D: TRBD1; DNA: TGTGCCAGCCAATGGACAGGGGTAAATTCACCCCTCCACTTT; CDR3: CASQWTGVNSPLHF
V: TRBV7-2; size: many; J: TRBJ1-1; D: .; DNA: TGTGCCAGCAGCCTGGGAGCGGAGAGCACTGAAGCTTTCTTT; CDR3: CASSLGAESTEAFF
V: TRBV5-5; size: .; J: TRBJ2-2; D: TRBD1; DNA: TGTGCCAGCAGCTTGTACAGGGGGCGCCTGGGGACCGGGGAGCTGTTTTTT; CDR3: CASSLYRGRLGTGELFF
V: TRBV6-5; size: few; J: TRBJ2-2; D: .; DNA: TGTGCCAGCAGTTCCCTTGGGAGAGACACCGGGGAGCTGTTTTTT; CDR3: CASSSLGRDTGELFF
V: TRBV2; size: .; J: TRBJ2-1; D: TRBD2; DNA: TGTGCCAGCAGTGGGGGACTAGCGGGACTTAATTACAATGAGCAGTTCTTC; CDR3: CASSGGLAGLNYNEQFF
V: TRBV25-1; size: many; J: TRBJ1-2; D: .; DNA: TGTGCCAGCAGTGAATATTTTGAGGGATCCGGCGTATATGGCTACACCTTC; CDR3: CASSEYFEGSGVYGYTF
V: TRBV24-1; size: .; J: TRBJ2-1; D: .; DNA: TGTGCCACCAGTGGGAGCGGTTACAATGAGCAGTTCTTC; CDR3: CATSGSGYNEQFF
V: TRBV5-1; size: .; J: TRBJ1-1; D: .; DNA: TGCGCCAGCAGCTTGGGAGTCGGAGCTTTCTTT; CDR3: CASSLGVGAFF
V: TRBV7-2; size: few; J: TRBJ2-1; D: .; DNA: TGTGCCAGCAGCCCCATCCGCTCCTACAATGAGCAGTTCTTC; CDR3: CASSPIRSYNEQFF
V: TRBV6-2/TRBV6-3; size: medium-sized; J: TRBJ2-3; D: .; DNA: TGTGCCAGCAGTTACTCCCCCGCGGGGGATACGCAGTATTTT; CDR3: CASSYSPAGDTQYF
V: TRBV4-3; size: .; J: TRBJ2-3; D: .; DNA: TGCGCCAGCAGCCCCTGGGGTGCTGGCACAGATACGCAGTATTTT; CDR3: CASSPWGAGTDTQYF
V: TRBV7-9; size: many; J: TRBJ2-7; D: .; DNA: TGTGCCAGCAGCTTAGGGTGGGGATCCTCCTACGAGCAGTACTTC; CDR3: CASSLGWGSSYEQYF
V: TRBV5-6; size: few; J: TRBJ2-7; D: .; DNA: TGTGCCAGCAGCTGGACAGTCCACAGTGCCTACGAGCAGTACTTC; CDR3: CASSWTVHSAYEQYF
V: TRBV4-3; size: few; J: TRBJ2-2; D: .; DNA: TGCGCCAGCAGCCAAGAATTCGACTCCGGCGTCGGGGAGCTGTTTTTT; CDR3: CASSQEFDSGVGELFF
V: TRBV10-3; size: .; J: TRBJ1-5; D: TRBD1; DNA: TGTGCCATCAGTGGTCGGACAGGGGATCAGCCCCAGCATTTT; CDR3: CAISGRTGDQPQHF
V: TRBV20-1; size: .; J: TRBJ1-2; D: .; DNA: TGCAGTGCCCCTCCGAATGGCTACACCTTC; CDR3: CSAPPNGYTF
V: TRBV5-5; size: many; J: TRBJ2-4; D: .; DNA: TGTGCCAGCAGCTTGGTCGGGGAAAACATTCAGTACTTC; CDR3: CASSLVGENIQYF
V: TRBV24-1; size: few; J: TRBJ2-1; D: .; DNA: TGTGCCACCAGTCCTGGGGGGAAAAGTGAGCAGTTCTTC; CDR3: CATSPGGKSEQFF
V: TRBV9; size: few; J: TRBJ2-1; D: .; DNA: TGTGCCAGCAGCGTAGACGTGGTCCCCTACAATGAGCAGTTCTTC; CDR3: CASSVDVVPYNEQFF
V: TRBV4-1; size: few; J: TRBJ2-7; D: TRBD2; DNA: TGCGCCAGCAGCCAAGGGGGTAGCGGGACGGACGAGCAGTACTTC; CDR3: CASSQGGSGTDEQYF
V: TRBV12-5; size: .; J: TRBJ2-1; D: .; DNA: TGTGCTAGTGGGACTACAGAGTTTTCCTACAATGAGCAGTTCTTC; CDR3: CASGTTEFSYNEQFF